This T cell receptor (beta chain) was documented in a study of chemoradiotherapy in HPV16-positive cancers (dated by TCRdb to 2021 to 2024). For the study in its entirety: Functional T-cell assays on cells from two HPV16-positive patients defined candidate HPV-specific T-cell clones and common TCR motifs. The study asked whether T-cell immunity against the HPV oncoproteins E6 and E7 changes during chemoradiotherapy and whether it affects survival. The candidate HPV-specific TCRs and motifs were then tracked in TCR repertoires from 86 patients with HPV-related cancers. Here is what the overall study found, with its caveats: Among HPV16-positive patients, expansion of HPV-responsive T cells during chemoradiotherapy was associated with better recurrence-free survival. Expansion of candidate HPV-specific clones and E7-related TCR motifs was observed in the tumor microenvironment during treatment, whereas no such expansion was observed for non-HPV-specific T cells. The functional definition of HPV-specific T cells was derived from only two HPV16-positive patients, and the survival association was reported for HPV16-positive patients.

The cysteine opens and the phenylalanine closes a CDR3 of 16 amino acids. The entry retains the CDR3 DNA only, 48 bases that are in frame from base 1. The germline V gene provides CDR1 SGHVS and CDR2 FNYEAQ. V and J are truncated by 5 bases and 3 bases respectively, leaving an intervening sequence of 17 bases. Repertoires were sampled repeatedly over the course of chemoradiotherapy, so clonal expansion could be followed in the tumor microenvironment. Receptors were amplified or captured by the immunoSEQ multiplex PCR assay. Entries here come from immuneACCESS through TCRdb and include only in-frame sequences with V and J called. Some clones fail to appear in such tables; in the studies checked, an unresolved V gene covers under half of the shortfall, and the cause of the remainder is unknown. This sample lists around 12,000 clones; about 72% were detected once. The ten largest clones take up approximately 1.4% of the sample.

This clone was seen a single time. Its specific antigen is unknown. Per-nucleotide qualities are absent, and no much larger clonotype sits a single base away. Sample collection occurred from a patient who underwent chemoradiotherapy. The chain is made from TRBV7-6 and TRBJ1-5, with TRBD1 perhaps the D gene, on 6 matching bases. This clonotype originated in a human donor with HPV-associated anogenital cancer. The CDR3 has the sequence CASSPAPGVNNQPQHF. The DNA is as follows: TGTGCCAGCAGCCCAGCCCCAGGGGTTAACAATCAGCCCCAGCATTTT.